This T cell receptor (beta chain) was profiled in a study of lymphopenia after photon versus proton radiotherapy. Regarding the study as a whole: A bigger post-nadir fall in TCR diversity correlated inversely with survival time in deceased patients. After lymphocyte nadir, photon-treated repertoires showed oligoclonal expansion, especially CD8+ Temra. Survival link was tested only in deceased patients; proton benefit remains a possibility. Relative stability marked proton patients; photon patients lost diversity and naive cells.

As concerns this clone: The antigen is undetermined.

Using immunoSEQ multiplex PCR, the repertoire was profiled, and TCRdb retains in-frame clones only, with some absent. The data hold about 70,000 clones, with about 89% observed a single time. Germline CDR1 and CDR2: ENHRY and SYGVKD. This CDR3 has 13 amino acids. The germline V and J ends were trimmed by 7 bases and 5 bases, with 12 bases remaining between them. V and J are TRBV10-3 and TRBJ1-5; D is ambiguous. The sequence was obtained from a man older than 75 with esophageal cancer. Sequencing was performed on peripheral blood, taken from a patient treated with proton-based radiotherapy. This CDR3 is CAINQREDQPQHF. The CDR3 coding sequence is TGTGCCATCAACCAGAGGGAGGATCAGCCCCAGCATTTT.